Here is one T cell receptor beta chain with its context. The data were taken from a study of blood T cell repertoires in COVID-19. Data came from immunoSEQ multiplex PCR; TCRdb stores just in-frame clones and leaves some out. The sample consists of about 330,000 clones, around 87% of them appearing once. CDR3 size: 14 residues. Deletions cut 11 bases from V and 1 base from J, with 16 bases between. CDR1 and CDR2 from the germline V gene are SNHLY and FYNNEI. The TCR comes from a woman aged 30 to 39 who had recovered from COVID-19. This sequence joins TRBV2 and TRBJ2-3; possible D gene TRBD2, 7 bases. Sequencing used PBMCs or T cells enriched from blood (not recorded which). The CDR3 nucleotides read TGTGCCGGGGGGGGGCCCGGTGGCACAGATACGCAGTATTTT. It encodes CAGGGPGGTDTQYF.